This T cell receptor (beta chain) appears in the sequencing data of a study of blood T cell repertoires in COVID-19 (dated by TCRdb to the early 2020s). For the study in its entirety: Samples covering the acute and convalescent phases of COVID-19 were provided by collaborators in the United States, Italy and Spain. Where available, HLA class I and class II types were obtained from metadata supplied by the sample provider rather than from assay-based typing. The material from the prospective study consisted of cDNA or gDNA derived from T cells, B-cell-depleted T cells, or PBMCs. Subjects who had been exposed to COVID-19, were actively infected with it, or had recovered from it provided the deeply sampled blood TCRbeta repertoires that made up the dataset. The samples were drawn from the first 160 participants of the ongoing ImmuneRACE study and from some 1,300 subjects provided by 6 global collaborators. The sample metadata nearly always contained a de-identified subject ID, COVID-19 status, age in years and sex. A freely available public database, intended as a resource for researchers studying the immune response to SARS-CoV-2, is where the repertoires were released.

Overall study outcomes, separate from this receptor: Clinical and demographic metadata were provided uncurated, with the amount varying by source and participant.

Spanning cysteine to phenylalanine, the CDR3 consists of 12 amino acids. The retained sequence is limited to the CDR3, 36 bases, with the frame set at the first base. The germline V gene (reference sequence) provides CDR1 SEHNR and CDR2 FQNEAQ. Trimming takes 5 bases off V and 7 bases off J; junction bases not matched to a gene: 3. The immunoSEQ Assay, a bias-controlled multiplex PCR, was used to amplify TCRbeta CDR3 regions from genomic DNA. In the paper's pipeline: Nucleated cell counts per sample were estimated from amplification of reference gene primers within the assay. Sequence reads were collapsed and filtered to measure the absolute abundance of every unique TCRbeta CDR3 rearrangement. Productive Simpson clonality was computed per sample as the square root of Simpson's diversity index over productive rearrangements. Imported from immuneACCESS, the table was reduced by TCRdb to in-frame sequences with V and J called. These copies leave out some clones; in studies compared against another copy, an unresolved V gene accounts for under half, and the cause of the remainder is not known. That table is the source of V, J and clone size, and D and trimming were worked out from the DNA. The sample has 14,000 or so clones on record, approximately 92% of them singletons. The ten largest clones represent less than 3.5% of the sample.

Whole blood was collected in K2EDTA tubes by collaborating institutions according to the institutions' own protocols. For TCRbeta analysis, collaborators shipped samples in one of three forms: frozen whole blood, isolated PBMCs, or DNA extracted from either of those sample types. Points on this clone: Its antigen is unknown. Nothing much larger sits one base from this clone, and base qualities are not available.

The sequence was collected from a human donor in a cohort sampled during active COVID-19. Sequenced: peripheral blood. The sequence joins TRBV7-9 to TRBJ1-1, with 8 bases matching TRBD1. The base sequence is TGTGCCAGCAGCCGGACAGGGTATGAAGCTTTCTTT. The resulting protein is CASSRTGYEAFF.